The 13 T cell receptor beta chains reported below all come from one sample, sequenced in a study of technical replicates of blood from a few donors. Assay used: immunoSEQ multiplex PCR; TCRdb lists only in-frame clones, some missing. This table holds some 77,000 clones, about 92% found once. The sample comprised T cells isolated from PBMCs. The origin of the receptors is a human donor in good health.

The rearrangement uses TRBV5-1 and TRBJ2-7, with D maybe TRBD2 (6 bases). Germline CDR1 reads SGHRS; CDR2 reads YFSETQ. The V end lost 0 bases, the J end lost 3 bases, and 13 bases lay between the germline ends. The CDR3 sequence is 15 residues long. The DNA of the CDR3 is TGCGCCAGCAGCTTGGAAGGGGACTCCCGCTACGAGCAGTACTTC. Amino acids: CASSLEGDSRYEQYF.

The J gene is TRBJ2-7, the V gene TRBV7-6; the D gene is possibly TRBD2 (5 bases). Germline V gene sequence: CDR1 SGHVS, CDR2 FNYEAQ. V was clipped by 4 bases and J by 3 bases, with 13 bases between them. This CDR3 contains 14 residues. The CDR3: CASSSRAGIYEQYF. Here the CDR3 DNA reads TGTGCCAGCAGCTCCCGTGCGGGTATCTACGAGCAGTACTTC.

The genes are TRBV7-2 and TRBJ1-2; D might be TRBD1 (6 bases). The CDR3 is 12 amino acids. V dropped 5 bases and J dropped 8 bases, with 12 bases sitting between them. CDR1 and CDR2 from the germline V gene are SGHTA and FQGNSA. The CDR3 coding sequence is TGTGCCAGCAGCGTCCACAGGGAGGGCTACACCTTC. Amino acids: CASSVHREGYTF.

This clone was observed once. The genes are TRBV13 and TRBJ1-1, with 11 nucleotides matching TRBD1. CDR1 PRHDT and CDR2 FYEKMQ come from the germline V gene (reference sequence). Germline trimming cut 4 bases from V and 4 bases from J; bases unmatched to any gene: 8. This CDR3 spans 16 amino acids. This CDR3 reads CASSSGQGVVSTEAFF. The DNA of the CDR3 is TGTGCCAGCAGCTCGGGACAGGGGGTGGTAAGCACTGAAGCTTTCTTT.

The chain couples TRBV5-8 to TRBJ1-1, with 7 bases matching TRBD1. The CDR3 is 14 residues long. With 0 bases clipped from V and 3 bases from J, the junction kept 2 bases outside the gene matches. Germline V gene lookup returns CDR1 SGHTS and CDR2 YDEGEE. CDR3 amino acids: CASSLVTGDTEAFF. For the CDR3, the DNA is TGTGCCAGCAGCTTGGTTACAGGGGACACTGAAGCTTTCTTT.

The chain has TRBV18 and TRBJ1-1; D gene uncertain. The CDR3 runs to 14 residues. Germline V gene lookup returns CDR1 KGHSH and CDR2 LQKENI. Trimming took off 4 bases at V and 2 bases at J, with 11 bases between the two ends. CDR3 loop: CASSQERVNTEAFF. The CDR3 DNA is TGTGCCAGCTCACAGGAGAGAGTAAACACTGAAGCTTTCTTT. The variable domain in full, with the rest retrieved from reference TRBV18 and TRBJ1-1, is NAGVMQNPRHLVRRRGQEARLRCSPMKGHSHVYWYRQLPEEGLKFMVYLQKENIIDESGMPKERFSAEFPKEGPSILRIQQVVRGDSAAYFCASSQERVNTEAFFGQGTRLTVV.

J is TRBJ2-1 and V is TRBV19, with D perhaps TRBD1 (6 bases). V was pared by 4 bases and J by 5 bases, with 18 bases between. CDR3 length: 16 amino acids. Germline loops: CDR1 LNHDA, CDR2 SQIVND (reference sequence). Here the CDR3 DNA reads TGTGCCAGTAGTACCCAAACCGGGACATTTCACAATGAGCAGTTCTTC. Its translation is CASSTQTGTFHNEQFF.

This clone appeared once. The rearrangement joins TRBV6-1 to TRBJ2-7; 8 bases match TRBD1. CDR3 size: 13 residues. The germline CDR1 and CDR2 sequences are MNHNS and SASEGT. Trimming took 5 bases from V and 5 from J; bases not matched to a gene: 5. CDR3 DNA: TGTGCCAGCAGTTTACAGGGGGACCACGAGCAGTACTTC. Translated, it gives CASSLQGDHEQYF.

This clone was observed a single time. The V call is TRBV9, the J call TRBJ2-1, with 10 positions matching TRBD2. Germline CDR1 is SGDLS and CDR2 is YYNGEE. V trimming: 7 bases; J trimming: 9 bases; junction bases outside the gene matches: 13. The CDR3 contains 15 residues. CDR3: CASESLAGAFSEQFF. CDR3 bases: TGTGCCAGCGAATCCCTAGCGGGAGCCTTTAGTGAGCAGTTCTTC. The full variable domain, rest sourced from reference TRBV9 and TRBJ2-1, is DSGVTQTPKHLITATGQRVTLRCSPRSGDLSVYWYQQSLDQGLQFLIQYYNGEERAKGNILERFSAQQFPDLHSELNLSSLELGDSALYFCASESLAGAFSEQFFGPGTRLTVL.

Written as DNA, the CDR3 is TGTGCCAGCTCACCGACGGAGAACTATGGCTACACCTTC. It yields the protein CASSPTENYGYTF. V gene TRBV18 combines with J gene TRBJ1-2; D remains unclear. CDR3 size: 13 residues. Trimming pared 3 bases from V and 2 bases from J, leaving 7 bases between. Germline V CDR1 and CDR2: KGHSH, LQKENI.

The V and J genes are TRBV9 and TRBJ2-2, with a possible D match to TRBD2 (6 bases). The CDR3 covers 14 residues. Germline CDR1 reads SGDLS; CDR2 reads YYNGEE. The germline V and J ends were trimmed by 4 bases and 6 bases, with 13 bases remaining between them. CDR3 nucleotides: TGTGCCAGCAGCCCTCCCCGCGGGGCCGGGGAGCTGTTTTTT. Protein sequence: CASSPPRGAGELFF.

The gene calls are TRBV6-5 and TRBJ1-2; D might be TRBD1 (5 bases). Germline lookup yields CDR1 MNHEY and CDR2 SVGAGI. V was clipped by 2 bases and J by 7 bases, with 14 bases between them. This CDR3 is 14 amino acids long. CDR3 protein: CASSYGGLYGGYTF. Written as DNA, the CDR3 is TGTGCCAGCAGTTACGGGGGACTATATGGTGGCTACACCTTC.

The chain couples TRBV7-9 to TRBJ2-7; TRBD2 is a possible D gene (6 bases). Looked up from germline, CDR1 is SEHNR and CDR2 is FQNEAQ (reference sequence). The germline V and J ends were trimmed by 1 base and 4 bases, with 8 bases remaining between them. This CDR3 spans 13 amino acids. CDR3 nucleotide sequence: TGTGCCAGCAGCTTAGGACGGGAGTACGAGCAGTACTTC. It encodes CASSLGREYEQYF.